This T cell receptor (beta chain) was retrieved from a study of CD8+ T cells in alopecia areata. About the research overall: Treated individuals took tofacitinib by mouth, 5 to 10 mg twice daily. Study-wide results and caveats: Among patients, TCR sharing was less clear than in mice, a difference possibly due in part to HLA diversity in the patient population.

RNA, once extracted, was reverse transcribed into cDNA for use as the sequencing template. Here immunoSEQ multiplex PCR was the method, and the copy in TCRdb shows in-frame clones only, minus some. The sample includes 200,000 or so clones, 50% to 70% seen only once; the top ten take approximately 0.5%. The V end was cut by 0 bases, the J end by 4 bases, with 12 bases between. This CDR3 spans 15 amino acids. Looked up from germline, CDR1 is MGHDK and CDR2 is SYGVNS. To note about this clone: What it binds is unknown.

V usage is TRBV25-1 and J usage is TRBJ1-2; D is uncertain. The TCR sequence derives from a human donor with alopecia areata. The sequencing here drew on CD4+ T cells sorted from blood, taken at week 0. The CDR3 nucleotides are TGTGCCAGCAGTGAATACGGTTCTACGCCCTATGGCTACACCTTC. This gives the protein CASSEYGSTPYGYTF.